A selection of T cell receptor beta chains follows, all from one sample in a study of T cells in Graves' hyperthyroidism and ophthalmopathy. TCRdb fed the multiplex PCR reads into MiXCR, producing one record per CDR3 protein. Here the sample spans about 610,000 distinct CDR3 sequences, about 45% being singletons. What was sequenced was peripheral blood or thyroid tissue (not recorded which). Receptors originate from a woman between 18 and 30 years old with Graves' hyperthyroidism. Both conserved end residues are part of each CDR3. D genes are given only for firm matches. Only part of the rows carry a size: once, few, many, or a class if the clone is expanded.

DNA | CDR3 | J | D | size | V
TGTGCCAGCAGTGATAGAGTCGACATCGGCGAGCAGTACTTC | CASSDRVDIGEQYF | TRBJ2-7 | . | many | TRBV6-1
TGTGCCAGCAGTGACCAGGACCCCGGGACTAGCCTCTACGAGCAGTACTTC | CASSDQDPGTSLYEQYF | TRBJ2-7 | TRBD2 | . | TRBV11-2
TGTGCCAGCAGCGTCGGGGATACCTACGAGCAGTACTTC | CASSVGDTYEQYF | TRBJ2-7 | . | many | TRBV9
TGTGCCAGCAGCCTAACTGGGGCGCTTAACACCGGGGAGCTGTTTTTT | CASSLTGALNTGELFF | TRBJ2-2 | . | few | TRBV6-2/TRBV6-3
TGTGCCAGCAGCCAGAGGACAGGGAACAACTATGGCTACACCTTC | CASSQRTGNNYGYTF | TRBJ1-2 | TRBD1 | many | TRBV4-2
TGTGCTAGAGCGACATCGGTCCAAGAGACCCAGTACTTC | CARATSVQETQYF | TRBJ2-5 | . | . | TRBV7-7
TGTGCCAGCAGTTCCGGAGGGGCTGGCTACACCTTC | CASSSGGAGYTF | TRBJ1-2 | . | . | TRBV25-1
TGTGCCAGCGAACTCCCGGGACTAGCGGTAGGGAGTTCCTACGAGCAGTACTTC | CASELPGLAVGSSYEQYF | TRBJ2-7 | TRBD2 | . | TRBV6-7
TGTGCCAGCAGTTTAGGGGCAGGGCGTAATTCACCCCTCCACTTT | CASSLGAGRNSPLHF | TRBJ1-6 | . | many | TRBV27
TGCAGTGCTGGAGAAGGGACTAGCGATACCGGGGAGCTGTTTTTT | CSAGEGTSDTGELFF | TRBJ2-2 | TRBD2 | once | TRBV20-1
TGTGCCACCAGTGCTTCCGGCGGGAAGGGGAGCACAGATACGCAGTATTTT | CATSASGGKGSTDTQYF | TRBJ2-3 | . | many | TRBV24-1
TGTGCCAGCTCACCGGCCTCGGGGTTAAACTATGGCTACACCTTC | CASSPASGLNYGYTF | TRBJ1-2 | . | few | TRBV18
TGTGCCAGCAGTTACAGACACCGCAATCAGCCCCAGCATTTT | CASSYRHRNQPQHF | TRBJ1-5 | . | few | TRBV6-5
TGCGCCAGCAGCCAACTACAAAGTCCGAGCTCCTACAATGAGCAGTTCTTC | CASSQLQSPSSYNEQFF | TRBJ2-1 | . | . | TRBV7-9
TGTGCCAGCAGTTACTCGAAGGGGACAGGGGGCTTTACTGAAGCTTTCTTT | CASSYSKGTGGFTEAFF | TRBJ1-1 | TRBD1 | many | TRBV6-5
TGTGCCAGTAGTATAGCAGCAGAACGGGATGAGCAGTTTTTT | CASSIAAERDEQFF | TRBJ2-2 | . | . | TRBV19
TGTGCCAGCAGCTTGACAGGGGGGAGCCCCTACGAGCAGTACTTC | CASSLTGGSPYEQYF | TRBJ2-7 | TRBD1 | . | TRBV7-2
TGTGCCAGCAGCTTAGACGGAGCGGGGGCCTACGAGCAGTACTTC | CASSLDGAGAYEQYF | TRBJ2-7 | TRBD2 | . | TRBV7-9
TGTGCCAGCAGCCGCAGCGGTGAGGACCTCTACGAGCAGTACTTC | CASSRSGEDLYEQYF | TRBJ2-7 | . | many | TRBV5-8
TGCGCCAGCAGCCAGGACGGGGTATACATCTACGAGCAGTACTTC | CASSQDGVYIYEQYF | TRBJ2-7 | . | . | TRBV7-9
TGTGCCAGCAGTCCGAACAGGGGGTCTTCACCCCTCCACTTT | CASSPNRGSSPLHF | TRBJ1-6 | TRBD1 | . | TRBV2
TGCAGCGTTGGGAAGACACAGGGTTGGTATGGCTACATCTTC | CSVGKTQGWYGYIF | TRBJ1-2 | . | . | TRBV29-1
TGTGCCGGAGGGAGCAATCAGCCCCAGCATTTT | CAGGSNQPQHF | TRBJ1-5 | . | many | TRBV6-2/TRBV6-3
TGTGCCAGCAGCCCTCAGAACAGGGTCTCCTACGAGCAGTACTTC | CASSPQNRVSYEQYF | TRBJ2-7 | . | many | TRBV7-9
TGCAGTGGAACCAGGGTTCCCTATGGCTACACCTTC | CSGTRVPYGYTF | TRBJ1-2 | . | . | TRBV20-1
TGTGCCAGCAGACCTAGCGGGAGGGCCGGGGATACGCAGTATTTT | CASRPSGRAGDTQYF | TRBJ2-3 | TRBD2 | . | TRBV12-3/TRBV12-4
TGTGCCAGCAGTTATTCCGGGATTTACACCGGGGAGCTGTTTTTT | CASSYSGIYTGELFF | TRBJ2-2 | . | few | TRBV6-2/TRBV6-3
TGCAGCGTAGGGCAGGGCACTGAAGCTTTCTTT | CSVGQGTEAFF | TRBJ1-1 | . | . | TRBV29-1
TGTGCCAGCAGCGTAAGCGGGTCGGGAGTTTCCGAGCAGTACTTC | CASSVSGSGVSEQYF | TRBJ2-7 | . | . | TRBV9
TGTGCCCACAAGGGACAGGGGCACGAAAAACTGTTTTTT | CAHKGQGHEKLFF | TRBJ1-4 | TRBD1 | . | TRBV10-3
TGCGCCAGCAGCGATGGTTTAGCGAGAAGTTACGAGCAGTACTTC | CASSDGLARSYEQYF | TRBJ2-7 | . | many | TRBV10-2